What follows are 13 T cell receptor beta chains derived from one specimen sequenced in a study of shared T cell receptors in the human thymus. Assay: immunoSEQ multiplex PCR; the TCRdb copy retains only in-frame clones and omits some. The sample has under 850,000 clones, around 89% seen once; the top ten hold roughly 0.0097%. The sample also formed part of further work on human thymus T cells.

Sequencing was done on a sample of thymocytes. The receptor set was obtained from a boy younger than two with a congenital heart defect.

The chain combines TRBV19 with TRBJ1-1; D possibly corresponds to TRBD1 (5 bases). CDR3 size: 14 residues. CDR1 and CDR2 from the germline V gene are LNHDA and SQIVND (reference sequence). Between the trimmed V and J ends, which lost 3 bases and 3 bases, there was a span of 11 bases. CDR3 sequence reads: CASSILGPDTEAFF. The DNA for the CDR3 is TGTGCCAGTAGTATTTTGGGGCCGGACACTGAAGCTTTCTTT.

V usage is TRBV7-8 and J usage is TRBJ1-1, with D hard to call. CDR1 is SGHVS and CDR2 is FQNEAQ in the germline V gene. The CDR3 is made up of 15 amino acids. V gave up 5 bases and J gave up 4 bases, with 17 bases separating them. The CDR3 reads CASSQPGALTTEAFF. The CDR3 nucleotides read TGTGCCAGCAGCCAGCCGGGAGCTCTGACCACTGAAGCTTTCTTT.

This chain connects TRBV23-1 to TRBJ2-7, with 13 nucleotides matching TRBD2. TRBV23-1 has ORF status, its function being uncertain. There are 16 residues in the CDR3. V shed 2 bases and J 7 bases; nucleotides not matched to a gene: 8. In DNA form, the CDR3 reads TGCGCCAGCAGTCAAGGCCCACTAGCGGGAGGGAGGGAGCAGTACTTC. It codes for CASSQGPLAGGREQYF.

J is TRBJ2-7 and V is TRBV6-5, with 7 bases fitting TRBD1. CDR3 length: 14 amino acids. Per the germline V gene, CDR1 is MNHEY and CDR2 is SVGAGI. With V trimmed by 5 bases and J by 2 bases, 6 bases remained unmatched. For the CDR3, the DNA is TGTGCCAGCAGTCCTAGGGACAGACCCTACGAGCAGTACTTC. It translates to CASSPRDRPYEQYF.

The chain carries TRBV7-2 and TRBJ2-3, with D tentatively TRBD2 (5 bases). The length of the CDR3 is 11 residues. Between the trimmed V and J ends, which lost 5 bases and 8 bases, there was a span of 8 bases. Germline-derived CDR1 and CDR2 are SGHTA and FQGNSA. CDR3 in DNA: TGTGCCAGCAGCCCCGCGGGTACGCAGTATTTT. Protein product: CASSPAGTQYF.

The CDR3 DNA reads as TGTGCCAGCAGCTTGAATAGCGGTATTCACAATGAGCAGTTCTTC. Translation gives CASSLNSGIHNEQFF. The V call is TRBV5-6, the J call TRBJ2-1; weak D call: TRBD2 (6 bases). Germline values: CDR1 SGHDT, CDR2 YYEEEE. Trimming left V 1 base short and J 5 bases short, with 13 bases between. The CDR3 spans 15 residues.

CDR3 amino acids: CASSEREWTYEQYF. CDR3 nucleotides: TGTGCCAGCAGTGAGCGGGAGTGGACCTACGAGCAGTACTTC. The rearrangement links TRBV2 to TRBJ2-7, with 7 bases matching TRBD2. There are 14 residues in the CDR3. With 3 bases clipped from V and 2 bases from J, the junction kept 4 bases outside the gene matches. From germline, CDR1 is SNHLY and CDR2 FYNNEI.

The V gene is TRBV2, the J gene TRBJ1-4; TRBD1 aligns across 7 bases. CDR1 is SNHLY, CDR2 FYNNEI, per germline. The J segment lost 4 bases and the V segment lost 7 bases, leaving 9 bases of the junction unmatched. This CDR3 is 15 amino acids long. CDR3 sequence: CASTEDTGVNEKLFF. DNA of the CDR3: TGTGCCAGCACCGAAGATACAGGGGTTAATGAAAAACTGTTTTTT.

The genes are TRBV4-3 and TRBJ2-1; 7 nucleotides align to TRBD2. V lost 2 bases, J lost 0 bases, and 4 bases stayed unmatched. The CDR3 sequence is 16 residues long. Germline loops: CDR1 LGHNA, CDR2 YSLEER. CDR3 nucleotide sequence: TGCGCCAGCAGCCAACCTAGCGGCACCTCCTACAATGAGCAGTTCTTC. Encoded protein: CASSQPSGTSYNEQFF.

CDR3 coding DNA: TGTGCCAGCAGCCAAGATCGATTAAGCGGGAGCGGCGAGCAGTACTTC. This sequence encodes CASSQDRLSGSGEQYF. The genes are TRBV4-2 and TRBJ2-7; TRBD2 aligns across 8 bases. This CDR3 is 16 amino acids long. Trimming removed 0 bases from V and 6 bases from J; junction bases left unmatched: 10. CDR1 LGHNA and CDR2 YNFKEQ come from the germline V gene.

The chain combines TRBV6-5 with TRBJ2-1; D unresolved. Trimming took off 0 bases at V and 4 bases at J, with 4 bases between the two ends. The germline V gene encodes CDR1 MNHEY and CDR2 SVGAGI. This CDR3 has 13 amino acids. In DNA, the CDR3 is TGTGCCAGCAGTTACTCCAAATACAATGAGCAGTTCTTC. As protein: CASSYSKYNEQFF.

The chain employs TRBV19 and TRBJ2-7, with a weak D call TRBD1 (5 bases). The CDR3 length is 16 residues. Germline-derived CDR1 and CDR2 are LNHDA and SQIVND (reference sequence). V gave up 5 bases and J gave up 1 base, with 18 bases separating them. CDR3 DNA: TGTGCCAGTAGTCGTCCTGGACAACACCATTCCTACGAGCAGTACTTC. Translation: CASSRPGQHHSYEQYF.

The CDR3 loop reads CASSFGLAGVHNEQFF. The CDR3 coding sequence is TGTGCCAGCAGCTTTGGCCTAGCGGGAGTGCACAATGAGCAGTTCTTC. This sequence joins TRBV27 and TRBJ2-1; 10 nucleotides agree with TRBD2. This CDR3 region has 16 residues. Trimming at V came to 6 bases and at J to 5 bases, leaving 10 bases not matched to a gene. Germline V gene lookup returns CDR1 MNHEY and CDR2 SMNVEV (reference sequence).